The rows below give T cell receptor beta chains drawn from one sample of a study of blood T cell repertoires in COVID-19. Measured with immunoSEQ multiplex PCR; TCRdb has only the in-frame clones, and not every one. Of about 350,000 clones in the sample, roughly 90% were seen once. The sample comprised PBMCs or T cells enriched from blood (not recorded which). The receptors come from a young woman who had been exposed to COVID-19. Each CDR3 is given without its conserved first and last residue. The order of the fields is clone size, J gene, V gene, CDR3 protein. Only part of the rows carry a size: once, few, many, or a class if the clone is expanded.

. TRBJ2-3 TRBV29-1 STLSTDTQY
. TRBJ1-1 TRBV11-3 ASSPGQGAF
. TRBJ1-3 TRBV7-9 ASSPRGADGNTIY
. TRBJ1-1 TRBV19 ASSFNRGAEAF
. TRBJ2-7 TRBV5-1 ASSLKAGVGEQY
. TRBJ1-2 TRBV18 ASKPTGINYGYT
. TRBJ2-1 TRBV20-1 SAERGEQF
. TRBJ2-7 TRBV20-1 SASSPTLAHEQY
. TRBJ1-2 TRBV7-9 ASSLGADGGYT
. TRBJ2-2 TRBV12-5 ASGLIQGPGELF
. TRBJ2-7 TRBV18 ASSRTGIQAEQY
. TRBJ2-7 TRBV11-2 ASSLWTSYEQY
. TRBJ1-2 TRBV7-9 ASSSRSGQGLYGYT
. TRBJ1-5 TRBV15 ATSRDTGGNQPQH
. TRBJ2-6 TRBV11-3 ASSFRTSGANVLT
. TRBJ2-1 TRBV6-4 ASSVSSGGYNEQF
. TRBJ1-4 TRBV19 ASSSRDRGPANEKLF
. TRBJ1-1 TRBV7-8 ASILGWGDTEAF
. TRBJ2-2 TRBV10-2 ASSESGTSGNTGELF
. TRBJ2-5 TRBV4-2 ASSPSGRGGTQY
. TRBJ2-7 TRBV27 ASSLKGQAYEQY
. TRBJ2-3 TRBV19 ASSIATPSDTQY
. TRBJ1-1 TRBV30 AWSNGEAF
. TRBJ1-3 TRBV10-3 AISAFTGTAGNTIY
. TRBJ1-5 TRBV29-1 SVGHPGGPQH
once TRBJ1-4 TRBV4-2 ASSRKSGNRGLLGNEKLF
. TRBJ2-1 TRBV7-2 ASSLVKGAISSYNEQF
. TRBJ1-2 TRBV7-2 ASSLGPRVTNYGYT
. TRBJ2-5 TRBV5-8 ASSLRTLQY